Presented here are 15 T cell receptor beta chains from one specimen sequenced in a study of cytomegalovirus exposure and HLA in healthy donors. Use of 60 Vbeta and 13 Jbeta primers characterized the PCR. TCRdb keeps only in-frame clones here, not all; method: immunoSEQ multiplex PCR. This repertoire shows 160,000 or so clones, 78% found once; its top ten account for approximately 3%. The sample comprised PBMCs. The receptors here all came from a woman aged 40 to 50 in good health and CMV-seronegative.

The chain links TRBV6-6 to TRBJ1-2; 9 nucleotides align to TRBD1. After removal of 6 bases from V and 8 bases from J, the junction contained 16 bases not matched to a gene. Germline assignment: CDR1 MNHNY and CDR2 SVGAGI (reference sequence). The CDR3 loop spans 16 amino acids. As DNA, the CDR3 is TGTGCCAGCAGACCGGGACAGGGAGGGGACTATGGGGGCTACACCTTC. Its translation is CASRPGQGGDYGGYTF.

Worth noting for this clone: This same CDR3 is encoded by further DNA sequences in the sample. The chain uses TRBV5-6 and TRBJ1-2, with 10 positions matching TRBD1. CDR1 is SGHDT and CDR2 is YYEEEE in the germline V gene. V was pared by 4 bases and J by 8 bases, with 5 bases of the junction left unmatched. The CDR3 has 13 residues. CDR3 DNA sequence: TGTGCCAGCAGCCCAGGGGACAGGGGAGGCTACACCTTC. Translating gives CASSPGDRGGYTF.

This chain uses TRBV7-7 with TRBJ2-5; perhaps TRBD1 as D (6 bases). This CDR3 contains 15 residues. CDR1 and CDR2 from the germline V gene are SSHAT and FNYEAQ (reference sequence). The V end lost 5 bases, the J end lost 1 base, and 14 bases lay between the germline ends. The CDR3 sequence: CASSPIGQLQETQYF. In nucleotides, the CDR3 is TGTGCCAGCAGCCCTATAGGACAGCTCCAAGAGACCCAGTACTTC. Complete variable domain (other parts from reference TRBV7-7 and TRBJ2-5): GAGVSQSPRYKVTKRGQDVTLRCDPISSHATLYWYQQALGQGPEFLTYFNYEAQPDKSGLPSDRFSAERPEGSISTLTIQRTEQRDSAMYRCASSPIGQLQETQYFGPGTRLLVL.

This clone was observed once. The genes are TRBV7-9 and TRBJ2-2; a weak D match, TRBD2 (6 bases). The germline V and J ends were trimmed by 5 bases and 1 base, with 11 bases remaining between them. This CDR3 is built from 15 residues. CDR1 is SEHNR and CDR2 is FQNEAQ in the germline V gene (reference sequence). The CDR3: CASSARDLNTGELFF. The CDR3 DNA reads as TGTGCCAGCAGCGCCCGGGACTTGAACACCGGGGAGCTGTTTTTT.

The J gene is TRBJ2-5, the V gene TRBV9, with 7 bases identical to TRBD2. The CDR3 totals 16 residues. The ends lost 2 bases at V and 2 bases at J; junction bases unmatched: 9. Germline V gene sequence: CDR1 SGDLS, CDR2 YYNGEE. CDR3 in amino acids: CASSVGGGSPQETQYF. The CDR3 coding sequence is TGTGCCAGCAGCGTTGGCGGGGGTTCCCCGCAAGAGACCCAGTACTTC.

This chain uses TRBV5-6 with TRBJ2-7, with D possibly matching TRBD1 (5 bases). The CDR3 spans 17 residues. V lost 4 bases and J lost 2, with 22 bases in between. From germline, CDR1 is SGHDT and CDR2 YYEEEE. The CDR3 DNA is TGTGCCAGCAGCCATGGGTTCTCAGGGAAGGACCCCTACGAGCAGTACTTC. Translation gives CASSHGFSGKDPYEQYF.

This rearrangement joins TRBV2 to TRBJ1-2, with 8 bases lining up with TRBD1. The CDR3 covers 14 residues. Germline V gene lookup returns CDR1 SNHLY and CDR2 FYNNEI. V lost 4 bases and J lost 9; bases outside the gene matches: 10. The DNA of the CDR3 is TGTGCCAGCAGTGTATCGTTGGGACAGGCTAGCTACACCTTC. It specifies CASSVSLGQASYTF. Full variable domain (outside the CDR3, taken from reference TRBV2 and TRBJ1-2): EPEVTQTPSHQVTQMGQEVILRCVPISNHLYFYWYRQILGQKVEFLVSFYNNEISEKSEIFDDQFSVERPDGSNFTLKIRSTKLEDSAMYFCASSVSLGQASYTFGSGTRLTVV.

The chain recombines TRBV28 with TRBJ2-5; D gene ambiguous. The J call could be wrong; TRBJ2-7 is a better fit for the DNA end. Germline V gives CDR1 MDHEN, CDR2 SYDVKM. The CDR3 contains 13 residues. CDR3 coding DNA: TGTGCCAGCAGTTTCGAGGCCGGAACCGAGCAGTACTTC. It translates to CASSFEAGTEQYF.

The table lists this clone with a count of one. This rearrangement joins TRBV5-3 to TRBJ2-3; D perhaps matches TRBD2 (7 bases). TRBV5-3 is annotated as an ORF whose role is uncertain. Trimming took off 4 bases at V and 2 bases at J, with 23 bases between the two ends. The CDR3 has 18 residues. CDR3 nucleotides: TGTGCCAGAAGCGGCCGGGCTTGGGGGGGGCAATACACAGATACGCAGTATTTT. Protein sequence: CARSGRAWGGQYTDTQYF.

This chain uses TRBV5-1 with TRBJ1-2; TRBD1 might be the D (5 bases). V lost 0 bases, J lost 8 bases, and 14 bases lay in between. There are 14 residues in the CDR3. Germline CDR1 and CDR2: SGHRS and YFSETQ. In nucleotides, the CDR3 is TGCGCCAGCAGCTTGGCGGGCACGGAGGGGGGCTACACCTTC. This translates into CASSLAGTEGGYTF.

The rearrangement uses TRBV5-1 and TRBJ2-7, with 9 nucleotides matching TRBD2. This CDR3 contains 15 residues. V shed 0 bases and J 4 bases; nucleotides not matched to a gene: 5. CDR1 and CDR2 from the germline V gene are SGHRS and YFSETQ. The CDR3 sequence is CASSLDSGGPYEQYF. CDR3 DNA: TGCGCCAGCAGCTTGGATAGCGGGGGCCCGTACGAGCAGTACTTC. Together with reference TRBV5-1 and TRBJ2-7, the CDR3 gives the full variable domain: KAGVTQTPRYLIKTRGQQVTLSCSPISGHRSVSWYQQTPGQGLQFLFEYFSETQRNKGNFPGRFSGRQFSNSRSEMNVSTLELGDSALYLCASSLDSGGPYEQYFGPGTRLTVT.

CDR3 protein: CASSSRDGSEAFF. The CDR3, as DNA: TGTGCCAGCTCAAGCAGGGATGGGTCTGAAGCTTTCTTT. The chain joins TRBV18 to TRBJ1-1; a weak D match, TRBD1 (5 bases). The length of the CDR3 is 13 residues. Germline CDR1 KGHSH, CDR2 LQKENI. Trimming took 5 bases from V and 6 from J, leaving 13 bases between them.

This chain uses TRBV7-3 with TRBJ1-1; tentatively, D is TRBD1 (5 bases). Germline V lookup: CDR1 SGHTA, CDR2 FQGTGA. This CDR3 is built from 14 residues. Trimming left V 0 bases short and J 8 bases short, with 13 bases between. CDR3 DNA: TGTGCCAGCAGCTTAACACCCGGGGGAAGCGAAGCTTTCTTT. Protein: CASSLTPGGSEAFF. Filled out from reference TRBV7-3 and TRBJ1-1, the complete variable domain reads GAGVSQTPSNKVTEKGKYVELRCDPISGHTALYWYRQSLGQGPEFLIYFQGTGAADDSGLPNDRFFAVRPEGSVSTLKIQRTERGDSAVYLCASSLTPGGSEAFFGQGTRLTVV.

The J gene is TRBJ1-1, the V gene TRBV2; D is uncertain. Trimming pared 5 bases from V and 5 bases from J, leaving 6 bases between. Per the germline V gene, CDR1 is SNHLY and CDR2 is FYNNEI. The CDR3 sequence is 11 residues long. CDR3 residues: CASSPYTEAFF. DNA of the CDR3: TGTGCCAGCAGTCCCTATACTGAAGCTTTCTTT.

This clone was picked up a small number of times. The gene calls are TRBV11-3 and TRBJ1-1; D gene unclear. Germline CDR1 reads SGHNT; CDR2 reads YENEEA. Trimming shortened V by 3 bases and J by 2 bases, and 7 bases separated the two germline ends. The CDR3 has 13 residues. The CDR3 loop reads CASSLNINTEAFF. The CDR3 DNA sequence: TGTGCCAGCAGCTTGAACATTAACACTGAAGCTTTCTTT.